These 17 T cell receptor beta chains were all obtained from the same sample, sequenced in a study of cytomegalovirus exposure and HLA in healthy donors. Primers included in the PCR were 60 Vbeta and 13 Jbeta primers. Generated by immunoSEQ multiplex PCR, the TCRdb table keeps only in-frame clones and is missing some. The sample includes roughly 120,000 clones, over 70% of them seen just once. Sequenced: PBMCs. The receptor set was obtained from a woman between 50 and 59 years old in good health and CMV-seropositive.

V usage is TRBV19 and J usage is TRBJ2-1; D is ambiguous. In germline, CDR1 is LNHDA, CDR2 SQIVND (reference sequence). The CDR3 spans 12 residues. Trimming took 5 bases from V and 6 from J, leaving 8 bases between them. This CDR3 is CASSLVGNEQFF. The CDR3 bases are TGTGCCAGTAGTCTTGTCGGCAATGAGCAGTTCTTC.

The rearrangement uses TRBV28 and TRBJ2-5, with D tentatively TRBD2 (6 bases). CDR3 size: 13 residues. Germline V gene data show CDR1 as MDHEN and CDR2 as SYDVKM. Between the trimmed V and J ends, which lost 8 bases and 5 bases, there was a span of 15 bases. Here the CDR3 reads CASRQTSSETQYF. CDR3 DNA: TGTGCCAGCCGTCAGACTAGTTCGGAGACCCAGTACTTC.

The chain employs TRBV7-2 and TRBJ1-3; TRBD1 is a possible D gene (5 bases). This CDR3 has 15 amino acids. Germline V gene sequence: CDR1 SGHTA, CDR2 FQGNSA. V was clipped by 5 bases and J by 1 base, with 12 bases between them. CDR3 amino acids: CASSPRTSSGNTIYF. The DNA of the CDR3 is TGTGCCAGCAGCCCGCGGACAAGTTCTGGAAACACCATATATTTT.

A remark on this clone: Distinct nucleotide sequences in the sample also encode this CDR3. This chain links TRBV5-1 with TRBJ1-1; no clear D gene. The V gene lost 0 bases and the J gene lost 2 bases, with 8 bases spanning the gap. CDR1 SGHRS and CDR2 YFSETQ come from the germline V gene. The CDR3 extends over 14 amino acids. CDR3: CASSLEQQNTEAFF. The DNA of the CDR3 is TGCGCCAGCAGCTTGGAACAGCAAAACACTGAAGCTTTCTTT.

This clone was recorded many times. The J gene is TRBJ1-1, the V gene TRBV29-1; 8 bases align to TRBD1. CDR1 is SQVTM, CDR2 ANQGSEA, per germline. The V segment lost 5 bases and the J segment 1 base; nucleotides outside the gene matches: 6. The CDR3 extends over 14 amino acids. The CDR3 DNA reads as TGCAGCGTTTTAGGACAGGGCACGAACACTGAAGCTTTCTTT. Amino acids: CSVLGQGTNTEAFF.

This clone has just a few counts. The rearrangement joins TRBV5-1 to TRBJ2-1, with a tentative D call TRBD2 (6 bases). The V end lost 9 bases, the J end lost 0 bases, and 13 bases lay between the germline ends. Germline-derived CDR1 and CDR2 are SGHRS and YFSETQ. The CDR3 length is 14 residues. The DNA for the CDR3 is TGCGCCACCCAGGAGGGCAACTCCTACAATGAGCAGTTCTTC. It is translated as CATQEGNSYNEQFF.

The gene calls are TRBV5-1 and TRBJ2-1, with D perhaps TRBD1 (5 bases). The length of the CDR3 is 15 residues. The V gene's germline CDR1 is SGHRS and CDR2 YFSETQ. Trimming took 2 bases from V and 6 from J, leaving 15 bases between them. CDR3 region: CASSFGDSIGNEQFF. The CDR3 DNA reads TGCGCCAGCAGCTTCGGAGACAGCATCGGCAATGAGCAGTTCTTC. Variable domain in full (rest from reference TRBV5-1 and TRBJ2-1): KAGVTQTPRYLIKTRGQQVTLSCSPISGHRSVSWYQQTPGQGLQFLFEYFSETQRNKGNFPGRFSGRQFSNSRSEMNVSTLELGDSALYLCASSFGDSIGNEQFFGPGTRLTVL.

The CDR3 loop reads CASSFGAGTASYEQYF. In nucleotides, the CDR3 is TGTGCCAGCAGCTTTGGAGCCGGGACAGCTTCCTACGAGCAGTACTTC. This chain uses TRBV7-8 with TRBJ2-7; 7 bases agree with TRBD1. Trimming cost V 3 bases and J 1 base; bases outside gene matches: 9. Per germline, CDR1 SGHVS and CDR2 FQNEAQ. This CDR3 has 16 residues.

The chain is built from TRBV6-5 and TRBJ1-1; D uncertain. From germline, CDR1 is MNHEY and CDR2 SVGAGI. The CDR3 totals 11 residues. Trimming shortened V by 6 bases and J by 1 base, and 3 bases separated the two germline ends. The CDR3 DNA follows: TGTGCCAGCAGAGCGAACACTGAAGCTTTCTTT. Protein: CASRANTEAFF.

This clone was seen a few times. V and J are TRBV7-2 and TRBJ2-1, with 9 positions matching TRBD1. The CDR3 length is 14 residues. The germline V gene has CDR1 SGHTA and CDR2 FQGNSA. Germline trimming cut 5 bases from V and 6 bases from J; bases unmatched to any gene: 5. CDR3 DNA sequence: TGTGCCAGCAGCAGAGGGACAGGGTCCAATGAGCAGTTCTTC. Translating gives CASSRGTGSNEQFF.

The rearrangement uses TRBV4-3 and TRBJ2-2, with D maybe TRBD2 (6 bases). The CDR3 loop spans 16 amino acids. The germline CDR1 and CDR2 sequences are LGHNA and YSLEER. Trimming pared 4 bases from V and 8 bases from J, leaving 20 bases between. The CDR3 sequence is CASSRRTGTDEGELFF. In DNA, the CDR3 is TGCGCCAGCAGCCGACGGACCGGGACTGACGAGGGGGAGCTGTTTTTT.

V usage is TRBV6-5 and J usage is TRBJ2-7, with D perhaps TRBD1 (5 bases). Looked up from germline, CDR1 is MNHEY and CDR2 is SVGAGI. The CDR3 extends over 14 amino acids. V shed 6 bases and J shed 0 bases, with 12 bases lying between them. DNA of the CDR3: TGTGCCAGCAGGAAGACAGCGAGCTCCTACGAGCAGTACTTC. Translating gives CASRKTASSYEQYF.

The chain carries TRBV25-1 and TRBJ2-3, with 9 bases lining up with TRBD2. Germline V gene sequence: CDR1 MGHDK, CDR2 SYGVNS. The V gene end was trimmed by 2 bases and the J gene end by 0 bases; junction bases not matched to a gene: 6. The CDR3 sequence is 17 residues long. CDR3 DNA: TGTGCCAGCAGTGAAACCCTAGCGGGGTATAGCACAGATACGCAGTATTTT. This translates into CASSETLAGYSTDTQYF.

The chain combines TRBV6-1 with TRBJ2-6, with D unclear. The CDR3 totals 15 residues. V was pared by 2 bases and J by 0 bases, with 5 bases between. The germline V gene has CDR1 MNHNS and CDR2 SASEGT. This chain's CDR3 is CASSESNSGANVLTF. The CDR3 nucleotides are TGTGCCAGCAGTGAATCTAACTCTGGGGCCAACGTCCTGACTTTC.

A single count supports this clone. The genes are TRBV28 and TRBJ2-3; 11 bases are a match to TRBD2. Per germline, CDR1 MDHEN and CDR2 SYDVKM. This CDR3 spans 16 amino acids. With V trimmed by 3 bases and J by 4 bases, 6 bases remained unmatched. CDR3 protein: CASSLRRTSGPDTQYF. In nucleotides, the CDR3 is TGTGCCAGCAGTTTGCGGAGGACTAGCGGGCCAGATACGCAGTATTTT.

This sequence joins TRBV27 and TRBJ2-1; 9 bases agree with TRBD2. The CDR3 runs to 15 residues. CDR1 MNHEY and CDR2 SMNVEV come from the germline V gene (reference sequence). V was clipped by 5 bases and J by 7 bases; unmatched bases: 9. CDR3 residues: CASSPVVSGGNEQFF. Written as DNA, the CDR3 is TGTGCCAGCAGTCCTGTGGTTAGCGGGGGTAATGAGCAGTTCTTC.

The table lists this clone with a count of one. In DNA, the CDR3 is TGCGCCAGCAGCCTTACAGGGGAGACCCAGTACTTC. Its protein product is CASSLTGETQYF. This chain joins TRBV5-1 and TRBJ2-5; possibly TRBD1 for D (6 bases). V was clipped by 4 bases and J by 5 bases, with 9 bases between them. CDR1 and CDR2 (germline): SGHRS, YFSETQ. The CDR3 contains 12 residues.